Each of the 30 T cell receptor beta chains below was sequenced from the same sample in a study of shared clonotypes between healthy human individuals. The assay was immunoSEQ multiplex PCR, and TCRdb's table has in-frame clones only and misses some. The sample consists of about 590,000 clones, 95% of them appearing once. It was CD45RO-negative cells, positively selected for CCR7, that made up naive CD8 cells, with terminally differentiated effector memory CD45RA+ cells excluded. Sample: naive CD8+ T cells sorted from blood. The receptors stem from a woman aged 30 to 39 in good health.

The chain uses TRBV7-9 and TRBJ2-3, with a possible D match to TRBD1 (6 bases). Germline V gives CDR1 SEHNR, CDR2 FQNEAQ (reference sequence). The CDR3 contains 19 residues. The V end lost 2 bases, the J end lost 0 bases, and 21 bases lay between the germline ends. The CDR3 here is CASSLTNISGTTSTDTQYF. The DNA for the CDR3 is TGTGCCAGCAGCTTAACCAACATCTCCGGGACAACTAGCACAGATACGCAGTATTTT.

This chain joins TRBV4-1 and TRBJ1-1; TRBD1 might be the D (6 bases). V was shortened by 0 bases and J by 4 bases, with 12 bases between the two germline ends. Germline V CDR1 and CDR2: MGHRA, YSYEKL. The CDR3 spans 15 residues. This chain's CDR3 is CASSQEAGATTEAFF. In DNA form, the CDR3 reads TGCGCCAGCAGCCAAGAAGCGGGGGCGACCACTGAAGCTTTCTTT.

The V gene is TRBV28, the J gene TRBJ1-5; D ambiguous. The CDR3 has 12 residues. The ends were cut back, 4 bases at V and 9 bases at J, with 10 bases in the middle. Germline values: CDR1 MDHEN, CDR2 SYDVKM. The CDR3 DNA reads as TGTGCCAGCAGTTCCGGCCGGGGGCCCCAGCATTTT. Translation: CASSSGRGPQHF.

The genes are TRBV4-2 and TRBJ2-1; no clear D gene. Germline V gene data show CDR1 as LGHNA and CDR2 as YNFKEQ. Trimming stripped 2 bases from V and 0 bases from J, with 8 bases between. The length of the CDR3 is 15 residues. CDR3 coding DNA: TGTGCCAGCAGCCAAACTCGGAGCTCCTACAATGAGCAGTTCTTC. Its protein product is CASSQTRSSYNEQFF.

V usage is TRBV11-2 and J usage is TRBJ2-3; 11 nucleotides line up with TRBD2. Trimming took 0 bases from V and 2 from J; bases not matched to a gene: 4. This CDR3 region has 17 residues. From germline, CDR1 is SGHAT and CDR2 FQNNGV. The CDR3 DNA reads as TGTGCCAGCAGCTTAGAACTAGCGGGGGTTGCCACAGATACGCAGTATTTT. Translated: CASSLELAGVATDTQYF.

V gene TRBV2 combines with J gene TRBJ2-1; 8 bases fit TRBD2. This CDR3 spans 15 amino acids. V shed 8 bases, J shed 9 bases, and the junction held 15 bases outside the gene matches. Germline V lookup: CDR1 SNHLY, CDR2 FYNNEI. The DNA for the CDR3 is TGTGCCAGCGGTGGACTAGCCCTGACTTGGGGTGAGCAGTTCTTC. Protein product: CASGGLALTWGEQFF.

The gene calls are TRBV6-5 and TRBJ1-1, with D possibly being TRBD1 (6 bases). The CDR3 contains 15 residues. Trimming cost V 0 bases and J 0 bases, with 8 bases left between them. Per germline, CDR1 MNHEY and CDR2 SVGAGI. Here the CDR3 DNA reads TGTGCCAGCAGTTACTCGTCAGGGGTGAACACTGAAGCTTTCTTT. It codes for CASSYSSGVNTEAFF.

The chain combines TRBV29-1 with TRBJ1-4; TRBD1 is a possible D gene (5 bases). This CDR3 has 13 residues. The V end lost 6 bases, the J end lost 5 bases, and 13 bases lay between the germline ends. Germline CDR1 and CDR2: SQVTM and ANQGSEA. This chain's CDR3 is CSVETRVNEKLFF. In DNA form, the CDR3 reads TGCAGCGTCGAGACCAGGGTGAATGAAAAACTGTTTTTT. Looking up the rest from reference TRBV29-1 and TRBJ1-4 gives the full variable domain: SAVISQKPSRDICQRGTSLTIQCQVDSQVTMMFWYRQQPGQSLTLIATANQGSEATYESGFVIDKFPISRPNLTFSTLTVSNMSPEDSSIYLCSVETRVNEKLFFGSGTQLSVL.

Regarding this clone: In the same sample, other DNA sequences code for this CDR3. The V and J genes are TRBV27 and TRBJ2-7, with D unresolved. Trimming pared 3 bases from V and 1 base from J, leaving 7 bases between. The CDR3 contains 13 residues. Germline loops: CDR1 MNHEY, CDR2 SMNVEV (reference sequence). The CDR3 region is CASSFVGSYEQYF. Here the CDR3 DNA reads TGTGCCAGCAGTTTTGTGGGTTCCTACGAGCAGTACTTC.

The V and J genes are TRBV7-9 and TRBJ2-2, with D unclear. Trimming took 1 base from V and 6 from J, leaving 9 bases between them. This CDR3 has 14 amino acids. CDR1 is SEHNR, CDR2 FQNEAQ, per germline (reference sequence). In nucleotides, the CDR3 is TGTGCCAGCAGCTTAGTTGGCCCTTCCGGGGAGCTGTTTTTT. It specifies CASSLVGPSGELFF.

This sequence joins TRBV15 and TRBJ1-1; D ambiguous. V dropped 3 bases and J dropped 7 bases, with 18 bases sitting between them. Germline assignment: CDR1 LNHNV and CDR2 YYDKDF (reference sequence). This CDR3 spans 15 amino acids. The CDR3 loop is CATSSYSDGRLEAFF. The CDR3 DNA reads TGTGCCACCAGCAGTTACTCAGACGGACGACTTGAAGCTTTCTTT. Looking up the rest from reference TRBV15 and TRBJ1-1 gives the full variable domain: DAMVIQNPRYQVTQFGKPVTLSCSQTLNHNVMYWYQQKSSQAPKLLFHYYDKDFNNEADTPDNFQSRRPNTSFCFLDIRSPGLGDTAMYLCATSSYSDGRLEAFFGQGTRLTVV.

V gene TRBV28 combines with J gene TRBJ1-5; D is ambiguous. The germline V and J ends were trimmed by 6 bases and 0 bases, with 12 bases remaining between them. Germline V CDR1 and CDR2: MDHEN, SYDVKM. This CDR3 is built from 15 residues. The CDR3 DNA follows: TGTGCCAGCAGACCCTCGGGAGATAGCAATCAGCCCCAGCATTTT. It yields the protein CASRPSGDSNQPQHF.

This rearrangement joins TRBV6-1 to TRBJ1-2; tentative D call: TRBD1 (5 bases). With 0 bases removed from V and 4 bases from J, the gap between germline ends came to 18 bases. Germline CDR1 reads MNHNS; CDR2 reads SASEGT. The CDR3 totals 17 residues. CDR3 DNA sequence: TGTGCCAGCAGTGAAGCTTTGGGGGGTTACGGAATCTATGGCTACACCTTC. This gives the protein CASSEALGGYGIYGYTF.

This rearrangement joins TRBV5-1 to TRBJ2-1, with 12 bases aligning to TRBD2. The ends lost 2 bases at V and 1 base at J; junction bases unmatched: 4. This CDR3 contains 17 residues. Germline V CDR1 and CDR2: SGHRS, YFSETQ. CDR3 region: CASSFASGRASYNEQFF. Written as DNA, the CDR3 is TGCGCCAGCAGCTTCGCTAGCGGGAGGGCGTCCTACAATGAGCAGTTCTTC.

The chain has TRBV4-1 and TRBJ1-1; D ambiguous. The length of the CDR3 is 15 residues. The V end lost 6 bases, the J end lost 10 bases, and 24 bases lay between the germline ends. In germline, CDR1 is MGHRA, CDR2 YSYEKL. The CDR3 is CASSTAEAGLDGAFF. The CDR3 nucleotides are TGCGCCAGCAGTACGGCCGAAGCGGGTTTGGACGGAGCTTTCTTT.

The DNA for the CDR3 is TGTGCCAGCAGTTACTCAGGGCGGCCCAGCCCAGATACGCAGTATTTT. Translation gives CASSYSGRPSPDTQYF. This rearrangement joins TRBV6-5 to TRBJ2-3; D gene uncertain. The V gene lost 0 bases and the J gene lost 4 bases, with 14 bases spanning the gap. The CDR3 extends over 16 amino acids. Germline V lookup: CDR1 MNHEY, CDR2 SVGAGI.

The CDR3 spells CASRGISTDTQYF. CDR3 coding DNA: TGTGCCAGCAGGGGGATAAGCACAGATACGCAGTATTTT. The J gene is TRBJ2-3, the V gene TRBV13; no clear D. V dropped 6 bases and J dropped 0 bases, with 7 bases sitting between them. The CDR3 is made up of 13 amino acids. Germline V lookup: CDR1 PRHDT, CDR2 FYEKMQ (reference sequence).

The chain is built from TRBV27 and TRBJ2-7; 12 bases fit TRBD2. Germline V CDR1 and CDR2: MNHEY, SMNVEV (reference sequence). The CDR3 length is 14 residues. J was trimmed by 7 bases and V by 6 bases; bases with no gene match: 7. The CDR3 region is CASRWTSGTGEQYF. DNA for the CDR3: TGTGCCAGCAGATGGACTAGCGGGACGGGGGAGCAGTACTTC.

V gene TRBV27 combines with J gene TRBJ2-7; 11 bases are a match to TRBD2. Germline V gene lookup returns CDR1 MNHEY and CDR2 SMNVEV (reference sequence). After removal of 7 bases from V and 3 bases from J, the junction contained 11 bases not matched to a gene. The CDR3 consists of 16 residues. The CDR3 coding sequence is TGTGCCAGCAAGGGACTAGCGGACCGTAATGGCTACGAGCAGTACTTC. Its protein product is CASKGLADRNGYEQYF.

CDR3 loop: CASSPGITSHEQYF. In DNA, the CDR3 is TGCGCCAGCAGCCCGGGTATAACTTCCCACGAGCAGTACTTC. V usage is TRBV4-1 and J usage is TRBJ2-7; no firm D call. Trimming cost V 4 bases and J 5 bases, with 15 bases left between them. Germline CDR1 reads MGHRA; CDR2 reads YSYEKL. This CDR3 region has 14 residues.

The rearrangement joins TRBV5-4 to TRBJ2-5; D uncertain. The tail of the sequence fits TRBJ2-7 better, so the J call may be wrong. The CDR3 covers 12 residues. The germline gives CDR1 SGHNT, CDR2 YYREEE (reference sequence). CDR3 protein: CASSKDGYEQYF. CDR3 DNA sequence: TGTGCCAGCAGCAAGGACGGCTACGAGCAGTACTTC.

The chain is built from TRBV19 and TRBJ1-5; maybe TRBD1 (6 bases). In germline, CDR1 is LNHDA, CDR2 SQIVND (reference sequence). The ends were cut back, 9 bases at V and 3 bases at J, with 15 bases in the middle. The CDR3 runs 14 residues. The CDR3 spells CASKFRGLNQPQHF. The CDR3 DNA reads TGTGCCAGCAAATTCAGGGGCCTCAATCAGCCCCAGCATTTT.

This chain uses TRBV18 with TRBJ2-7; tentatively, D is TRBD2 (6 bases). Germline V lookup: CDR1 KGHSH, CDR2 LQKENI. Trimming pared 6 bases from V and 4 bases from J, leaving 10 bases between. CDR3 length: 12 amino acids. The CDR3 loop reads CASSRGEYEQYF. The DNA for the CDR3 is TGTGCCAGCTCTCGCGGGGAGTACGAGCAGTACTTC.

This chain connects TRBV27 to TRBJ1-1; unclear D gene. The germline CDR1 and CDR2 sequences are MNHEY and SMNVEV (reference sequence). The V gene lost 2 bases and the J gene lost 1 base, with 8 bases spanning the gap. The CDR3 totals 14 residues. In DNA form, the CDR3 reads TGTGCCAGCAGTTTAGGAGCCGCGAACACTGAAGCTTTCTTT. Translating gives CASSLGAANTEAFF.

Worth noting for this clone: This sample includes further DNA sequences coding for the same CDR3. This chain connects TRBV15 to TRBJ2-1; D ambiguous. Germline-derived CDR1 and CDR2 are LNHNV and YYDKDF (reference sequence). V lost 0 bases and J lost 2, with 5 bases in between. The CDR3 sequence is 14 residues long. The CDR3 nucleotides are TGTGCCACCAGCAGAGATCGCGCCTACAATGAGCAGTTCTTC. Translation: CATSRDRAYNEQFF.

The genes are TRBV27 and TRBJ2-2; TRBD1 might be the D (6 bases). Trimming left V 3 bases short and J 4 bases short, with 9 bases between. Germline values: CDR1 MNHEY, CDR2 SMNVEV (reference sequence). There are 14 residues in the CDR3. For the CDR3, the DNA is TGTGCCAGCAGTTTCATAGGGGGCACCGGGGAGCTGTTTTTT. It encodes CASSFIGGTGELFF.

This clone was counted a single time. CDR3 sequence: CASRADRSSGNTIYF. CDR3 sequence (DNA): TGCGCCAGCAGGGCGGACAGGTCATCCGGAAACACCATATATTTT. The chain uses TRBV5-1 and TRBJ1-3; TRBD1 agrees at 7 bases. This CDR3 comprises 15 residues. Germline CDR1 and CDR2: SGHRS and YFSETQ. After removal of 5 bases from V and 4 bases from J, the junction contained 9 bases not matched to a gene. Combining the CDR3 with reference TRBV5-1 and TRBJ1-3 gives the whole variable domain KAGVTQTPRYLIKTRGQQVTLSCSPISGHRSVSWYQQTPGQGLQFLFEYFSETQRNKGNFPGRFSGRQFSNSRSEMNVSTLELGDSALYLCASRADRSSGNTIYFGEGSWLTVV.

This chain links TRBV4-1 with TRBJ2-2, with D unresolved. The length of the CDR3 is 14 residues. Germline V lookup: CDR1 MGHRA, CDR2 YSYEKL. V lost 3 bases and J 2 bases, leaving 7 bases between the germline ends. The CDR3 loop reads CASSHHENTGELFF. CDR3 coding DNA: TGCGCCAGCAGCCATCACGAAAACACCGGGGAGCTGTTTTTT.

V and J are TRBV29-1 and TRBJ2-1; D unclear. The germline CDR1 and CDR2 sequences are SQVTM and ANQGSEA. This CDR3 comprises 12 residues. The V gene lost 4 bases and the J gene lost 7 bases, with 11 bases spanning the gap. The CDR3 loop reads CSVVVLGNEQFF. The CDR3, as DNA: TGCAGCGTTGTCGTTTTAGGGAATGAGCAGTTCTTC.

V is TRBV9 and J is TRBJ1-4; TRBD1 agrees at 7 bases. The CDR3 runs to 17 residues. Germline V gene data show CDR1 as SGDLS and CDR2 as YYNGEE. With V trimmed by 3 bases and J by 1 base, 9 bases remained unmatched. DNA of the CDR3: TGTGCCAGCAGCGCCTGGGACAGCGTTGGAACTAATGAAAAACTGTTTTTT. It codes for CASSAWDSVGTNEKLFF. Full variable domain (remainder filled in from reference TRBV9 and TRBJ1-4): DSGVTQTPKHLITATGQRVTLRCSPRSGDLSVYWYQQSLDQGLQFLIQYYNGEERAKGNILERFSAQQFPDLHSELNLSSLELGDSALYFCASSAWDSVGTNEKLFFGSGTQLSVL.